The clone carrying this T cell receptor (beta chain) was seen only once. As yet, its antigen is unknown. The data were obtained in a study of shared clonotypes between healthy human individuals. Generated by immunoSEQ multiplex PCR, the TCRdb table keeps only in-frame clones and is missing some. Here the sample spans 2 million to 2.5 million clones, approximately 95% being singletons. Findings and limits, study-wide: Sequencing of the sorted subsets was shown by rarefaction to be incomplete despite large depth. Naive subsets typically showed greater estimated richness than memory subsets. Clonotype sharing across donors was expected to vary with sequencing depth. Several donors showed sharing of approximately 5% of naive CD4 clonotypes.

The CDR3 sequence is 19 residues long. The V gene's germline CDR1 is MDHEN and CDR2 SYDVKM. The V segment lost 3 bases and the J segment 0 bases; nucleotides outside the gene matches: 9. CD8 cells classed as naive were CD45RO-negative and positively selected for CCR7, excluding terminally differentiated effector memory CD45RA+ cells. The TCR originated in a man between 18 and 35 years old in good health. Sequencing was performed on naive CD8+ T cells sorted from blood. This rearrangement joins TRBV28 to TRBJ2-3; the match to TRBD2 covers 13 bases. CDR3 region: CASSFPLLTSGGSTDTQYF. CDR3 bases: TGTGCCAGCAGTTTCCCGCTATTGACTAGCGGGGGGAGCACAGATACGCAGTATTTT. The variable domain in full, completed from reference TRBV28 and TRBJ2-3, reads DVKVTQSSRYLVKRTGEKVFLECVQDMDHENMFWYRQDPGLGLRLIYFSYDVKMKEKGDIPEGYSVSREKKERFSLILESASTNQTSMYLCASSFPLLTSGGSTDTQYFGPGTRLTVL.